This TCR beta chain was obtained from a study of shared clonotypes between healthy human individuals (dated by TCRdb to 2019 to 2021). About the study as a whole: The cohort comprised a couple of women and a few men aged 18 to 49 years. Blood TCR repertoires of four to six healthy adults were deeply sequenced to estimate repertoire size and the extent of clonotype sharing between individuals. For each donor, CD4 naive and CD4 memory were each run on three plates, CD8 naive on two plates, and CD8 memory on one plate. Leukapheresis yielded between about 0.9 and 8.9 billion PBMCs per donor. To increase sequencing depth and limit assay-specific biases, different laboratories used diverse techniques to prepare libraries and sequence TCR repertoires.

CD8 naive samples consisted of CD45RO-negative cells that were positively selected for CCR7, yielding a CD45RA+CCR7+ population without TemRA cells. Healthy HIV-negative adults with no recently reported acute infections or vaccinations were included as donors. Only Caucasian adults living in Nashville, Tennessee, USA were represented among the donors. After blood collection by leukapheresis, PBMCs were isolated using Ficoll-Histopaque density gradient centrifugation and then cryopreserved in the vapor phase of liquid nitrogen. Analytical flow cytometry was used to check the purity and quantity of every magnetically sorted T cell population. Genomic DNA was isolated from every sorted fraction and measured by UV absorbance on a Nanodrop 2000c. Using the deep immunoSEQ assay, multiplex PCR amplified TCR CDR3 regions from genomic DNA. Extracted genomic DNA from each cell subset was distributed evenly across all wells of several immunoSEQ 96-well plates, and each plate was treated as a replicate. For sorted subsets, around 200 ng genomic DNA, equal to 25,000 to 35,000 T cell genomes, was loaded into each replicate PCR. The purified libraries were quantified using a Qubit 3.0 fluorometer, sized with a Bioanalyzer 2100, and then quantified again using the KAPA Library Quantification kit. Every immunoSEQ 96-well plate was sequenced on a separate single-read 150-cycle Illumina NextSeq 550 flow cell. In the source study's methods: Because only junctional sequences without quality scores were contained in the immunoSEQ output, filtering matching that applied to full-length reads could not be performed. Sequences were annotated with PyIR, a Python wrapper for IgBLAST v1.9, using IMGT germline references to assign V/J genes and CDR3. Any read was removed if the V/J assignment was weak (E-value above 1e-6), the CDR3 was missing, or the read contained stop codons, out-of-frame junctions, or ambiguous translated residues. V3J clonotypes were defined as sequences sharing the same inferred V gene, J gene, and CDR3 amino acid sequence. The percentage overlap between two repertoires was calculated by dividing the number of shared unique clonotypes by the size of the smaller repertoire. Three approaches were used to assess repertoire richness: RTK rarefaction, the Chao1 estimator, and Recon v2.1 estimates of unobserved clonotypes. Generation probabilities for all TCRbeta clonotypes obtained by the gDNA method from several donors were computed using OLGA. Held by TCRdb, this immuneACCESS table contains in-frame sequences only and omits some clones. Under half of the omission traces to an unresolved V gene where checked; the cause of the rest is unknown. The DNA was the basis for D and trimming; V, J and clone size are from that table. The sample table records roughly 1,800,000 clones; over 85% of these occur just once. The ten largest account for 0.95% to 1.5% of the sample.

V lost 2 bases and J lost 5 bases, and the count of bases not matched to a germline gene is 3. In the germline V gene, CDR1 corresponds to SGHTA and CDR2 to FQGNSA. Reading from cysteine to phenylalanine, the CDR3 counts 16 amino acids. Here the CDR3 DNA is all that survives: 48 bases in frame from base 1. What the authors observed across the whole study: Even with the large sequencing depth, rarefaction of the sorted-subset datasets indicated that sequencing was incomplete. Sampling was limited to blood, and TCR repertoires in tissue likely differ from TCR repertoires in blood. When a handful of donors were compared, the shared fraction of clonotypes was about 5% for naive CD4, about 4% for naive CD8, 2% to 2.5% for memory CD4, and 0.4% for memory CD8. Clonotypes shared by all four sorted-subset donors showed higher generation probabilities than non-shared clonotypes. Because the study included only a small number of donors, the genetic and exposure-history diversity represented was limited. Naive subsets generally had larger estimated clonotype richness than memory subsets. Based on pairwise subsampling, the degree of clonotype sharing among donors was expected to be affected by sequencing depth.

Notes on this clone: Which antigen it targets is not known. No per-base quality is available; no much larger clone lies one base away.

The TCR was taken from a man younger than 35 in good health. Sample: naive CD8+ T cells sorted from blood. The cell subset or site label here, explained by the study, means: CD45RA+CCR7+. The chain links TRBV7-2 with TRBJ2-1, with 13 bases matching TRBD2. The CDR3 reads CASSLPGLAGNNEQFF. In nucleotides, the sequence is TGTGCCAGCAGCTTACCGGGACTAGCGGGGAACAATGAGCAGTTCTTC.